This T cell receptor beta chain was sequenced for a study of control samples from healthy donors and cancer patients. This clone was detected only a few times. Germline V lookup: CDR1 MDHEN, CDR2 SYDVKM. V lost 9 bases and J lost 4, with 15 bases in between. The CDR3 loop spans 13 amino acids. Assay used: immunoSEQ multiplex PCR; TCRdb lists only in-frame clones, some missing. The sample includes around 22,000 clones, about 83% of them seen just once. V is TRBV28 and J is TRBJ1-2; TRBD1 is a possible D gene (5 bases). The specimen was PBMCs. The source is a man between 60 and 75 years old with head and neck cancer. The CDR3 sequence: CASRGDSFYGYTF. CDR3 coding DNA: TGTGCCAGTAGAGGGGACTCCTTCTATGGCTACACCTTC.